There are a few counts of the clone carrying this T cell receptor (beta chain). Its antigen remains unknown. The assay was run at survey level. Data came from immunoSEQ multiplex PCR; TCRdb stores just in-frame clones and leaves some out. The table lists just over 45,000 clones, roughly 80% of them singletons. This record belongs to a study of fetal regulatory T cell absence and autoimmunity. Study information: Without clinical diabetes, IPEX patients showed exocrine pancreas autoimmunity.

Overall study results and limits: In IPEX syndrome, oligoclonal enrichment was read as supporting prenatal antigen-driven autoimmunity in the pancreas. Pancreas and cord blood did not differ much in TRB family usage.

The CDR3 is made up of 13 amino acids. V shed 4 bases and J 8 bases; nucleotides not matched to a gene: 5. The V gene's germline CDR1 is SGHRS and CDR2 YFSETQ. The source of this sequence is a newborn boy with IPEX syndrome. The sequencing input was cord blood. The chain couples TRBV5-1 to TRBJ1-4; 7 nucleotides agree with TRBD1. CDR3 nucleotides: TGCGCCAGCAGCCTCGAGACAGGGGAAAAACTGTTTTTT. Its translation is CASSLETGEKLFF.